These T cell receptor beta chains were read from a single sample in a study of cytomegalovirus exposure and HLA in healthy donors. TCRdb's table, derived via immunoSEQ multiplex PCR, lists solely in-frame clones and lacks some. The table has tens of thousands of clones, around 80% seen once. Sequencing was carried out using PBMCs. These receptors originate from a male donor in good health and CMV-seropositive. Both conserved end residues are part of each CDR3. The D gene is left open where the match is weak. Rows give clone size only sometimes, using once, few, many, or a class for an expanded clone.

CDR3nt: TGTGCCTGGAGTCGGACAGCTGGAAACACCATATATTTT
CDR3aa: CAWSRTAGNTIYF
abundance: -
d_gene: -
j_gene: TRBJ1-3
v_gene: TRBV30

CDR3nt: TGTGCCAGCAGCTTACTCGGGGGATCGGGATACAATGAGCAGTTCTTC
CDR3aa: CASSLLGGSGYNEQFF
abundance: few
d_gene: -
j_gene: TRBJ2-1
v_gene: TRBV7-3

CDR3nt: TGTGCCAGCTCACGCTCCGGGACAGGGGGGAACAATCAGCCCCAGCATTTT
CDR3aa: CASSRSGTGGNNQPQHF
abundance: -
d_gene: TRBD1
j_gene: TRBJ1-5
v_gene: TRBV18

CDR3nt: TGTGCCAGCAGTGAATGGCAGGGGGAGAATCAGCCCCAGCATTTT
CDR3aa: CASSEWQGENQPQHF
abundance: -
d_gene: TRBD1
j_gene: TRBJ1-5
v_gene: TRBV2

CDR3nt: TGTGCCAGCAGTGAACTATTGACACTCCCGTCTGGCGAGCAGTACTTC
CDR3aa: CASSELLTLPSGEQYF
abundance: -
d_gene: -
j_gene: TRBJ2-7
v_gene: TRBV6-1

CDR3nt: TGTGCCAGCAGCACAACCGGGACAGGTTTTTCCTACGAGCAGTACTTC
CDR3aa: CASSTTGTGFSYEQYF
abundance: few
d_gene: TRBD1
j_gene: TRBJ2-7
v_gene: TRBV7-9

CDR3nt: TGTGCCAGCAGCTTAGCGGGACAGGGAAGGAGGACTGAAGCTTTCTTT
CDR3aa: CASSLAGQGRRTEAFF
abundance: -
d_gene: TRBD1
j_gene: TRBJ1-1
v_gene: TRBV7-8

CDR3nt: TGTGCCAGCAGCTTTCAGGGCTCTAATGAAAAACTGTTTTTT
CDR3aa: CASSFQGSNEKLFF
abundance: once
d_gene: -
j_gene: TRBJ1-4
v_gene: TRBV7-9

CDR3nt: TGTGCCACCGGGGAAATGTCCAGCGGGGGGTTGTACAATGAGCAGTTCTTC
CDR3aa: CATGEMSSGGLYNEQFF
abundance: -
d_gene: TRBD2
j_gene: TRBJ2-1
v_gene: TRBV19

CDR3nt: TGTGCCAGCAGCTTAAACAGGGTGGGAAGCTCCTACGAGCAGTACTTC
CDR3aa: CASSLNRVGSSYEQYF
abundance: -
d_gene: -
j_gene: TRBJ2-7
v_gene: TRBV7-9

CDR3nt: TGTGCCAGCAGCTCCCTTCTGAATTCCGAGCAGTACTTC
CDR3aa: CASSSLLNSEQYF
abundance: -
d_gene: -
j_gene: TRBJ2-7
v_gene: TRBV5-6

CDR3nt: TGTGCCAGCAGCTTAGCGGCCAGGGAAATTAATTCACCCCTCCACTTT
CDR3aa: CASSLAAREINSPLHF
abundance: -
d_gene: -
j_gene: TRBJ1-6
v_gene: TRBV7-8

CDR3nt: TGTGCCAGCAGCAAGACTAGCCTAAATGAGCAGTTCTTC
CDR3aa: CASSKTSLNEQFF
abundance: -
d_gene: TRBD2
j_gene: TRBJ2-1
v_gene: TRBV6-4

CDR3nt: TGTGCCAGCAGCCAAGATTTCGACATCAGCTCCTACGAGCAGTACTTC
CDR3aa: CASSQDFDISSYEQYF
abundance: -
d_gene: -
j_gene: TRBJ2-7
v_gene: TRBV4-2

CDR3nt: TGTGCCAGCAGGACGGAGAACTATGGCTACACCTTC
CDR3aa: CASRTENYGYTF
abundance: -
d_gene: -
j_gene: TRBJ1-2
v_gene: TRBV6-5

CDR3nt: TGTGCCAGCAGTTCGGGGGGCCCCTACGAGCAGTACTTC
CDR3aa: CASSSGGPYEQYF
abundance: -
d_gene: -
j_gene: TRBJ2-7
v_gene: TRBV27

CDR3nt: TGTGCCAGCAGCTTAGCAACAGGGAGAAACTATGGCTACACCTTC
CDR3aa: CASSLATGRNYGYTF
abundance: -
d_gene: -
j_gene: TRBJ1-2
v_gene: TRBV13

CDR3nt: TGCAGCGTTGAAGATCCGGGACAGGGGAGAGAGACCCAGTACTTC
CDR3aa: CSVEDPGQGRETQYF
abundance: -
d_gene: TRBD1
j_gene: TRBJ2-5
v_gene: TRBV29-1

CDR3nt: TGTGCCGGCACAGACAGGGAAGGTCAGCCCCAGCATTTT
CDR3aa: CAGTDREGQPQHF
abundance: -
d_gene: TRBD1
j_gene: TRBJ1-5
v_gene: TRBV6-1

CDR3nt: TGTGCCGCACACTACGAGCAGTACTTC
CDR3aa: CAAHYEQYF
abundance: -
d_gene: -
j_gene: TRBJ2-7
v_gene: TRBV7-6

CDR3nt: TGTGCCAGCACCTCTGGGACAGGGGGCTACGAGCAGTACTTC
CDR3aa: CASTSGTGGYEQYF
abundance: -
d_gene: TRBD1
j_gene: TRBJ2-7
v_gene: TRBV7-8

CDR3nt: TGTGCCAGCAGTTATGGGACTAGCGCTTACGAGCAGTACTTC
CDR3aa: CASSYGTSAYEQYF
abundance: -
d_gene: TRBD2
j_gene: TRBJ2-7
v_gene: TRBV27

CDR3nt: TGTGCCAGCAGTCTAACAGGGGGTGACAATTCACCCCTCCACTTT
CDR3aa: CASSLTGGDNSPLHF
abundance: few
d_gene: TRBD1
j_gene: TRBJ1-6
v_gene: TRBV2

CDR3nt: TGTGCCAGTACCTCTACCGGGACAGGGAACCACGAGCAGTACTTC
CDR3aa: CASTSTGTGNHEQYF
abundance: -
d_gene: TRBD1
j_gene: TRBJ2-7
v_gene: TRBV19

CDR3nt: TGCGCCAGCAGCTTTAGCGGGGGGGCCGAAGAGACCCAGTACTTC
CDR3aa: CASSFSGGAEETQYF
abundance: -
d_gene: TRBD2
j_gene: TRBJ2-5
v_gene: TRBV5-1

CDR3nt: TGTGCCAGCAGTTACTTGGGGGGAAGCGGCTACACCTTC
CDR3aa: CASSYLGGSGYTF
abundance: -
d_gene: -
j_gene: TRBJ1-2
v_gene: TRBV6-5

CDR3nt: TGCAGCGTTGATCTTGGGGGACAGTACAATGAGCAGTTCTTC
CDR3aa: CSVDLGGQYNEQFF
abundance: few
d_gene: TRBD1
j_gene: TRBJ2-1
v_gene: TRBV29-1

CDR3nt: TGTGCCAGCAGCGTAGAGACAGGGCTCCTGAACACTGAAGCTTTCTTT
CDR3aa: CASSVETGLLNTEAFF
abundance: -
d_gene: TRBD1
j_gene: TRBJ1-1
v_gene: TRBV9

CDR3nt: TGTGCCAGCAGCTTAGGGAGGACCGACTATGGCTACACCTTC
CDR3aa: CASSLGRTDYGYTF
abundance: -
d_gene: -
j_gene: TRBJ1-2
v_gene: TRBV7-8

CDR3nt: TGTGCCAGCAGCACCAATTGGCGGGACCAAGAGACCCAGTACTTC
CDR3aa: CASSTNWRDQETQYF
abundance: -
d_gene: -
j_gene: TRBJ2-5
v_gene: TRBV7-9

CDR3nt: TGCGCCAGCAGTTTTCGACCTACGGGCGGGGGCAACTACGAGCAGTACTTC
CDR3aa: CASSFRPTGGGNYEQYF
abundance: -
d_gene: -
j_gene: TRBJ2-7
v_gene: TRBV5-1

CDR3nt: TGTGCCAGCAGGGCGACAGCACAGCGAAACACCATATATTTT
CDR3aa: CASRATAQRNTIYF
abundance: -
d_gene: -
j_gene: TRBJ1-3
v_gene: TRBV28

CDR3nt: TGTGCCAGCAGTGCCCGACTAGCGGGAATCACCGGGGAGCTGTTTTTT
CDR3aa: CASSARLAGITGELFF
abundance: -
d_gene: TRBD2
j_gene: TRBJ2-2
v_gene: TRBV7-9

CDR3nt: TGTGCCAGTAAAACAGGGGGAAATGGCTACACCTTC
CDR3aa: CASKTGGNGYTF
abundance: -
d_gene: TRBD1
j_gene: TRBJ1-2
v_gene: TRBV19

CDR3nt: TGCGCCAGCACGCGGACTAGCGGACCGCGGGATACGCAGTATTTT
CDR3aa: CASTRTSGPRDTQYF
abundance: -
d_gene: TRBD2
j_gene: TRBJ2-3
v_gene: TRBV10-2

CDR3nt: TGTGCCAGACCCCGGGACAGAGGCACAGATACGCAGTATTTT
CDR3aa: CARPRDRGTDTQYF
abundance: -
d_gene: TRBD1
j_gene: TRBJ2-3
v_gene: TRBV19

CDR3nt: TGTGCCAGCAGCCCCGTTCTCCTTAGCACAGATACGCAGTATTTT
CDR3aa: CASSPVLLSTDTQYF
abundance: -
d_gene: -
j_gene: TRBJ2-3
v_gene: TRBV14

CDR3nt: TGTGCCAGCAGCACGGGACAGGGAATGAACACTGAAGCTTTCTTT
CDR3aa: CASSTGQGMNTEAFF
abundance: -
d_gene: TRBD1
j_gene: TRBJ1-1
v_gene: TRBV7-9

CDR3nt: TGCAGCGCGCGTCCCGGGACAGGGGGAACCGGGGAGCTGTTTTTT
CDR3aa: CSARPGTGGTGELFF
abundance: once
d_gene: TRBD1
j_gene: TRBJ2-2
v_gene: TRBV29-1

CDR3nt: TGTGCCAGCAGCCGTCAGGGGGCTCTGCGCACAGATACGCAGTATTTT
CDR3aa: CASSRQGALRTDTQYF
abundance: once
d_gene: TRBD1
j_gene: TRBJ2-3
v_gene: TRBV7-2

CDR3nt: TGCGCCAGCAGCTCTACAGGTGTCTACGAGCAGTACTTC
CDR3aa: CASSSTGVYEQYF
abundance: -
d_gene: -
j_gene: TRBJ2-7
v_gene: TRBV5-1

CDR3nt: TGTGCCAGCAGCCCGGAGACAGATACGCAGTATTTT
CDR3aa: CASSPETDTQYF
abundance: -
d_gene: -
j_gene: TRBJ2-3
v_gene: TRBV27

CDR3nt: TGTGCCAGCAGTGCCTGGGGAGGGGAGTGGCGTAAGGGGACCCAGTACTTC
CDR3aa: CASSAWGGEWRKGTQYF
abundance: -
d_gene: TRBD2
j_gene: TRBJ2-5
v_gene: TRBV27

CDR3nt: TGTGCCAGCACCGGGACAGGGCGTAGGTCCTACAATGAGCAGTTCTTC
CDR3aa: CASTGTGRRSYNEQFF
abundance: -
d_gene: TRBD1
j_gene: TRBJ2-1
v_gene: TRBV14

CDR3nt: TGCGCCAGCAGCCAGATACAGGGGGCGTCGGGCTACGAGCAGTACTTC
CDR3aa: CASSQIQGASGYEQYF
abundance: few
d_gene: TRBD1
j_gene: TRBJ2-7
v_gene: TRBV4-1

CDR3nt: TGTGCCAGCAGCTCGTACACCGGGACAGCTTCCTACGAGCAGTACTTC
CDR3aa: CASSSYTGTASYEQYF
abundance: -
d_gene: TRBD1
j_gene: TRBJ2-7
v_gene: TRBV7-2

CDR3nt: TGTGCCACCAGCAGAGATCCCGGCGGGGAGCAGTACTTC
CDR3aa: CATSRDPGGEQYF
abundance: -
d_gene: -
j_gene: TRBJ2-7
v_gene: TRBV15

CDR3nt: TGTGCCATCCCCTATAGCGACCCGAACACCGGGGAGCTGTTTTTT
CDR3aa: CAIPYSDPNTGELFF
abundance: medium-sized
d_gene: -
j_gene: TRBJ2-2
v_gene: TRBV10-3

CDR3nt: TGCGCCAGCAAGGGGGGGGCTAACGACGAGCAGTACTTC
CDR3aa: CASKGGANDEQYF
abundance: -
d_gene: -
j_gene: TRBJ2-7
v_gene: TRBV10-2

CDR3nt: TGTGCCAGCTCACCCCGGACAGGAAGCTCCTACGAGCAGTACTTC
CDR3aa: CASSPRTGSSYEQYF
abundance: -
d_gene: TRBD1
j_gene: TRBJ2-7
v_gene: TRBV18

CDR3nt: TGTGCCAGCAGGGGACAGCCCAAAGAGACCCAGTACTTC
CDR3aa: CASRGQPKETQYF
abundance: -
d_gene: TRBD1
j_gene: TRBJ2-5
v_gene: TRBV2

CDR3nt: TGTGCCAGCAGCCCGGACAGGGAAGAGCAGTACTTC
CDR3aa: CASSPDREEQYF
abundance: -
d_gene: TRBD1
j_gene: TRBJ2-7
v_gene: TRBV11-2

CDR3nt: TGTGCCAGCAGTTACGCCCCTGGACAGGATAATTCACCCCTCCACTTT
CDR3aa: CASSYAPGQDNSPLHF
abundance: few
d_gene: TRBD1
j_gene: TRBJ1-6
v_gene: TRBV6-5

CDR3nt: TGTGCCAGCAGCCGTATTACCGGTCTAGCGAGCAGGAGGTTCTTC
CDR3aa: CASSRITGLASRRFF
abundance: -
d_gene: -
j_gene: TRBJ2-1
v_gene: TRBV13

CDR3nt: TGCGCCAGCAGTAACTCTTCCTATTACAATGAGCAGTTCTTC
CDR3aa: CASSNSSYYNEQFF
abundance: -
d_gene: -
j_gene: TRBJ2-1
v_gene: TRBV5-1